This T cell receptor (beta chain) came from a study of cytomegalovirus exposure and HLA in healthy donors. PCR employed 60 Vbeta and 13 Jbeta primers. As processed by the authors: In a later analysis, 70 million to 80 million unique TCR beta chains included roughly 11 million shared by two or more donors. Sequencing used immunoSEQ multiplex PCR; TCRdb keeps in-frame clones, though not all of them. That table furnishes V, J and clone size, whereas the DNA furnished D and trimming. This sample yields about 110,000 clones, of which just over 70% are seen a single time; 0.79% belongs to the top ten. Study findings and constraints: CMV serostatus stood as the only immune exposure information on hand.

With 5 bases clipped from V and 4 bases from J, the junction kept 5 bases outside the gene matches. The CDR3 totals 15 residues. Germline V CDR1 and CDR2: MDHEN, SYDVKM. On this clone: Its antigen is unknown.

Material for sequencing was PBMCs. V usage is TRBV28 and J usage is TRBJ2-6; TRBD1 aligns across 7 bases. The receptor was isolated from a boy between 10 and 17 years old in good health and CMV-seronegative. The CDR3 DNA is TGTGCCAGCAGTGACCAGGGGGACGGGGCCAACGTCCTGACTTTC. Its protein product is CASSDQGDGANVLTF.